This T cell receptor beta chain was sequenced for a study of shared clonotypes between healthy human individuals. At the level of the study: Per-donor plates numbered three CD4 naive, three CD4 memory, two CD8 naive and one CD8 memory. Findings and limits, study-wide: Shared clonotypes across all four donors exceeded non-shared ones in generation probability.

Assay used: immunoSEQ multiplex PCR; TCRdb lists only in-frame clones, some missing. The sample consists of over a million clones, roughly 74% of them appearing once. The V end was cut by 7 bases, the J end by 0 bases, with 13 bases between. Germline CDR1 is MNHNS and CDR2 is SASEGT. The CDR3 sequence is 15 residues long. Concerning this clone: Antigen unknown.

This TCR was recovered from a man aged 18 to 35 in good health. Some clones in this sample may be carry-over from other donors' samples. Sequencing input: memory CD4+ T cells from PBMCs. Subset in this sample: CD45RA-negative fraction. This rearrangement joins TRBV6-1 to TRBJ1-5, with D perhaps TRBD1 (5 bases). The DNA for the CDR3 is TGTGCCAGCACTGCAGGGACCCATAGCAATCAGCCCCAGCATTTT. Amino acids: CASTAGTHSNQPQHF.